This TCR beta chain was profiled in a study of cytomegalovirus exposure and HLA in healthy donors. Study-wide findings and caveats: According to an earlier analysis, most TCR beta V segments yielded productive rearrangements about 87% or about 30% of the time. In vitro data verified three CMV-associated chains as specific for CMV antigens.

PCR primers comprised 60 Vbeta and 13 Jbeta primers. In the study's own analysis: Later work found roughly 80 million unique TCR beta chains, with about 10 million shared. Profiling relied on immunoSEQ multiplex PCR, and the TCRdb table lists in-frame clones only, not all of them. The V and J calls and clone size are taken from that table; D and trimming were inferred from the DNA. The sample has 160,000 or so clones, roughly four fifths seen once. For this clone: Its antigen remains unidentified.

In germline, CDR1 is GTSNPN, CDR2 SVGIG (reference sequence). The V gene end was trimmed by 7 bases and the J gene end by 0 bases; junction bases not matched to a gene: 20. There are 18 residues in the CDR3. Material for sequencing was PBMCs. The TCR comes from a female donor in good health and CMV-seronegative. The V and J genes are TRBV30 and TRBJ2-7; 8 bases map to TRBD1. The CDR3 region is CALKTPSTGAVDSYEQYF. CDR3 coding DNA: TGTGCCTTAAAAACCCCCTCGACAGGGGCTGTAGACTCCTACGAGCAGTACTTC.